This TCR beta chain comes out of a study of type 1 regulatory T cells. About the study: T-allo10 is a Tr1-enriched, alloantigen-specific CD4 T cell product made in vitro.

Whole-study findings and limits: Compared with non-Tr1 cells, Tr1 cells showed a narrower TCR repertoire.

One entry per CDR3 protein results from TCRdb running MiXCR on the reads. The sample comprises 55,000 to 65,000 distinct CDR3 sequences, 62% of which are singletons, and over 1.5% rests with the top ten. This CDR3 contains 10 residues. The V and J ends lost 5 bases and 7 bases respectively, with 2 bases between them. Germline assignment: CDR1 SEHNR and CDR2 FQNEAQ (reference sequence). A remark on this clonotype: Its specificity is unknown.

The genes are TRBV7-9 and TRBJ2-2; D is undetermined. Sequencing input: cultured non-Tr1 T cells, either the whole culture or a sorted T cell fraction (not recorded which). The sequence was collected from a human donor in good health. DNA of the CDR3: TGTGCCAGCAGCGGCGGGGAGCTGTTTTTT. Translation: CASSGGELFF.